The 11 T cell receptor beta chains in this list originate from one sample, sequenced in a study of blood T cell repertoires in COVID-19. Here immunoSEQ multiplex PCR was the method, and the copy in TCRdb shows in-frame clones only, minus some. Seen here are some 270,000 clones, approximately 86% observed once, and the top ten hold approximately 1.5%. The sequenced material came from peripheral blood. These receptors originate from a woman aged 55-69 years who had recovered from COVID-19.

A single count supports this clone. The chain has TRBV3-1 (or the pseudogene TRBV3-2) and TRBJ2-1; the D is unclear. The germline V gene has CDR1 LGHDT and CDR2 YNNKEL (reference sequence). The CDR3 extends over 13 amino acids. V gave up 0 bases and J gave up 15 bases, with 15 bases separating them. The CDR3 here is CASSQDRLARVFF. The CDR3 bases are TGTGCCAGCAGCCAAGACAGACTGGCCCGTGTGTTCTTC.

This chain links TRBV7-2 with TRBJ2-2; TRBD2 matches at 7 bases. CDR1 and CDR2 (germline): SGHTA, FQGNSA. Trimming cost V 2 bases and J 5 bases; bases outside gene matches: 8. The length of the CDR3 is 16 residues. CDR3 bases: TGTGCCAGCAGCTTATTCGCGGTAGCGGGTACCGGGGAGCTGTTTTTT. It translates to CASSLFAVAGTGELFF.

CDR3 amino acids: CASSPSGGQETQYF. Written as DNA, the CDR3 is TGTGCCAGCAGCCCCAGCGGGGGTCAAGAGACCCAGTACTTC. The rearrangement uses TRBV3-1 (or the pseudogene TRBV3-2) and TRBJ2-5; 8 bases match TRBD2. This CDR3 contains 14 residues. Germline CDR1 and CDR2: LGHDT and YNNKEL (reference sequence). The trim removed 4 bases at V and 2 bases at J, leaving 3 bases unmatched.

The chain has TRBV5-8 and TRBJ2-6; D unclear. The V gene's germline CDR1 is SGHTS and CDR2 YDEGEE. The CDR3 sequence is 15 residues long. Trimming took 7 bases from V and 0 from J, leaving 11 bases between them. CDR3 residues: CASPDTTSGANVLTF. CDR3 DNA: TGTGCCAGCCCCGACACAACCTCTGGGGCCAACGTCCTGACTTTC.

The chain has TRBV9 and TRBJ2-5; 9 nucleotides line up with TRBD2. With V trimmed by 4 bases and J by 9 bases, 16 bases remained unmatched. Germline V gene lookup returns CDR1 SGDLS and CDR2 YYNGEE. The CDR3 contains 16 residues. CDR3 residues: CASSPVGGGAPVAQYF. CDR3 in DNA: TGTGCCAGCAGCCCCGTGGGCGGGGGGGCTCCAGTTGCCCAGTACTTC.

V is TRBV2 and J is TRBJ1-3; no reliable D call. The germline V gene has CDR1 SNHLY and CDR2 FYNNEI. CDR3 length equals 13 residues. V lost 8 bases, J lost 3 bases, and 11 bases lay in between. The DNA of the CDR3 is TGTGCCAGCCGTCAGGATTTTGGAAACACCATATATTTT. The encoded protein is CASRQDFGNTIYF. Variable domain in full (rest from reference TRBV2 and TRBJ1-3): EPEVTQTPSHQVTQMGQEVILRCVPISNHLYFYWYRQILGQKVEFLVSFYNNEISEKSEIFDDQFSVERPDGSNFTLKIRSTKLEDSAMYFCASRQDFGNTIYFGEGSWLTVV.

The chain is built from TRBV6-2 or TRBV6-3 and TRBJ2-5; TRBD1 agrees at 9 bases. This CDR3 has 15 amino acids. CDR1 MNHEY and CDR2 SVGEGT come from the germline V gene. J gave up 5 bases and V 5 bases, and 9 bases lay outside the gene matches. For the CDR3, the DNA is TGTGCCAGCAGTAGCACAGGGGGCGCATGGGAGACCCAGTACTTC. This translates into CASSSTGGAWETQYF.

In this sample, this clone turned up a few times. The J gene is TRBJ1-2, the V gene TRBV2, with 11 bases that match TRBD1. The CDR3 is made up of 13 amino acids. Germline trimming cut 6 bases from V and 5 bases from J; bases unmatched to any gene: 2. Germline CDR1 and CDR2: SNHLY and FYNNEI. CDR3 loop: CASRGDRGYGYTF. The DNA of the CDR3 is TGTGCCAGCAGGGGGGACAGGGGGTATGGCTACACCTTC. Drawing the rest from reference TRBV2 and TRBJ1-2, the complete variable domain is EPEVTQTPSHQVTQMGQEVILRCVPISNHLYFYWYRQILGQKVEFLVSFYNNEISEKSEIFDDQFSVERPDGSNFTLKIRSTKLEDSAMYFCASRGDRGYGYTFGSGTRLTVV.

This chain links TRBV6-5 with TRBJ2-2; D is perhaps TRBD1 (5 bases). V was cut by 3 bases and J by 1 base, with 12 bases left in between. The V gene's germline CDR1 is MNHEY and CDR2 SVGAGI. CDR3 length equals 16 residues. The CDR3 protein is CASSYSGLGNTGELFF. In DNA, the CDR3 is TGTGCCAGCAGTTATTCAGGGCTCGGGAACACCGGGGAGCTGTTTTTT.

This chain connects TRBV7-6 to TRBJ1-3; D is uncertain. Trimming pared 5 bases from V and 0 bases from J, leaving 11 bases between. Per the germline V gene, CDR1 is SGHVS and CDR2 is FNYEAQ. The CDR3 sequence is 15 residues long. CDR3 bases: TGTGCCAGCAGCCCCCCGGTCCTCTCTGGAAACACCATATATTTT. As protein: CASSPPVLSGNTIYF.

This CDR3 is CASTAGTGLVQFF. CDR3 in DNA: TGTGCCAGCACCGCCGGGACAGGTTTGGTGCAGTTCTTC. The chain links TRBV3-1 (or the pseudogene TRBV3-2) to TRBJ2-1, with 8 bases fitting TRBD1. The germline V gene encodes CDR1 LGHDT and CDR2 YNNKEL (reference sequence). V gave up 7 bases and J gave up 12 bases; unmatched junction bases: 11. The CDR3 consists of 13 residues.